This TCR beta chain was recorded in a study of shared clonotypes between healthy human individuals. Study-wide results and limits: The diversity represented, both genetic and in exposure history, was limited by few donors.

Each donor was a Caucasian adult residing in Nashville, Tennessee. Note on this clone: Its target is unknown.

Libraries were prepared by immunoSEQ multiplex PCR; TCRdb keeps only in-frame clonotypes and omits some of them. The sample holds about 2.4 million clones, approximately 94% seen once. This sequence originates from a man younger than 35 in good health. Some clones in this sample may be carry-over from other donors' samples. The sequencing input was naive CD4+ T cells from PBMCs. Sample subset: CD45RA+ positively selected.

CDR3 DNA: TGCGCCAGCAGCTTGTCCCCTTTCCGGGACGCCGGGAGGGTTCGCGAGCAGTACTTC. Protein sequence: CASSLSPFRDAGRVREQYF. This chain uses TRBV5-1 with TRBJ2-7; 8 bases align to TRBD2. Losses at the gene ends were 1 base for V and 6 bases for J; bases not matched to a gene: 21. Germline-derived CDR1 and CDR2 are SGHRS and YFSETQ. CDR3 length equals 19 residues.